These 30 T cell receptor beta chains were sequenced from one sample in a study of identical twins listed by TCRdb under 2016. Receptor amplification or capture employed 5' RACE. Sequencing was carried out with an Illumina HiSeq 2000. The public reads were reprocessed in TCRdb via fastp at Q25 and MiXCR, keeping in-frame beta chains. Records with the same CDR3 protein are collapsed into one entry carrying the most frequent genes and DNA. A total of 1.5 million to 2 million distinct CDR3 sequences appear in this sample, about 31% of them only once. The ten largest clones add up to more than 0.25% of the sample. Source material: cord blood. The receptors come from a newborn girl in good health.

This clonotype has just one count. The J gene is TRBJ1-5, the V gene TRBV15, with D possibly matching TRBD1 (5 bases). The length of the CDR3 is 17 residues. Per the germline V gene, CDR1 is LNHNV and CDR2 is YYDKDF (reference sequence). Trimming removed 0 bases from V and 2 bases from J, with 14 bases in between. The DNA for the CDR3 is TGTGCCACCAGCAGAGATAGGAGGGGAGTAGGCAATCAGCCCCAGCATTTT. Protein product: CATSRDRRGVGNQPQHF.

This clonotype was recorded a few times. In DNA form, the CDR3 reads TGTGCCAGCAGTTACCTGCGGGAGGGAGGGGAGACCCAGTACTTC. Its translation is CASSYLREGGETQYF. The rearrangement links TRBV6-2 or TRBV6-3 to TRBJ2-5; TRBD2 aligns across 9 bases. Germline V gene sequence: CDR1 MNHEY, CDR2 SVGEGT. V shed 2 bases, J shed 5 bases, and the junction held 6 bases outside the gene matches. The CDR3 has 15 amino acids.

V and J are TRBV9 and TRBJ2-2; possibly TRBD1 or TRBD2 for D (5 bases each). Germline loops: CDR1 SGDLS, CDR2 YYNGEE. The CDR3 spans 17 residues. The ends were cut back, 0 bases at V and 3 bases at J, with 15 bases in the middle. CDR3 nucleotide sequence: TGTGCCAGCAGCGTAGCTGGGGGACCGCTGTACACCGGGGAGCTGTTTTTT. It is translated as CASSVAGGPLYTGELFF.

V usage is TRBV12-5 and J usage is TRBJ1-2; the D is unclear. Germline loops: CDR1 LGHNT, CDR2 FRNRAP. The V end lost 3 bases, the J end lost 5 bases, and 10 bases lay between the germline ends. The CDR3 is 13 amino acids. CDR3 region: CASGLKSCYGYTF. CDR3 nucleotide sequence: TGTGCTAGTGGTTTAAAGTCTTGTTATGGCTACACCTTC.

V is TRBV5-5 and J is TRBJ2-2; 7 bases line up with TRBD2. V shed 4 bases and J 1 base; nucleotides not matched to a gene: 7. This CDR3 is 16 amino acids long. The germline CDR1 and CDR2 sequences are SGHKS and YYEKEE (reference sequence). CDR3 sequence (DNA): TGTGCCAGCAGCCTTACTAGCGAGAGGAACACCGGGGAGCTGTTTTTT. Translating gives CASSLTSERNTGELFF.

The rearrangement links TRBV2 to TRBJ1-1; a weak D match, TRBD1 (6 bases). CDR3 length: 11 residues. Trimming removed 4 bases at V and 11 bases at J, with 11 bases between. Germline V lookup: CDR1 SNHLY, CDR2 FYNNEI. The CDR3 DNA reads TGTGCCAGCAGTGCTTACAGGGAGGCTTTCTTT. This codes for CASSAYREAFF.

This rearrangement joins TRBV6-1 to TRBJ2-5; 8 bases are a match to TRBD2. The CDR3 runs 15 residues. The junction had 6 bases not matched to a gene; V was cut back by 4 bases and J by 2 bases. Germline-derived CDR1 and CDR2 are MNHNS and SASEGT. In DNA form, the CDR3 reads TGTGCCAGCAGTGGGATAGCGGGAATTCAAGAGACCCAGTACTTC. This gives the protein CASSGIAGIQETQYF.

The V and J genes are TRBV20-1 and TRBJ2-2, with 11 bases aligning to TRBD2. Losses at the gene ends were 0 bases for V and 8 bases for J; bases not matched to a gene: 8. The CDR3 has 16 residues. The germline V gene encodes CDR1 DFQATT and CDR2 SNEGSKA (reference sequence). The CDR3 DNA reads TGCAGTGCTAGAGAAGTAGCGGGAGGGCTCGTAGGGGAGCTGTTTTTT. Protein: CSAREVAGGLVGELFF.

The rearrangement joins TRBV4-2 to TRBJ2-7, with 8 bases lining up with TRBD2. In germline, CDR1 is LGHNA, CDR2 YNFKEQ. The CDR3 spans 14 residues. The ends lost 3 bases at V and 2 bases at J; junction bases unmatched: 3. The CDR3: CASSQQRETYEQYF. The CDR3 DNA is TGTGCCAGCAGCCAGCAGCGGGAGACCTACGAGCAGTACTTC.

This clonotype was counted a few times. The chain employs TRBV2 and TRBJ2-5; 10 bases agree with TRBD2. Per germline, CDR1 SNHLY and CDR2 FYNNEI. The CDR3 is 15 residues long. With V trimmed by 6 bases and J by 11 bases, 15 bases remained unmatched. For the CDR3, the DNA is TGTGCCAGCAGACCTCCGCTAGCGGGGGCGAAAGAGCAGTACTTC. Its protein product is CASRPPLAGAKEQYF. Filled out from reference TRBV2 and TRBJ2-5, the complete variable domain reads EPEVTQTPSHQVTQMGQEVILRCVPISNHLYFYWYRQILGQKVEFLVSFYNNEISEKSEIFDDQFSVERPDGSNFTLKIRSTKLEDSAMYFCASRPPLAGAKEQYFGPGTRLLVL.

Written as DNA, the CDR3 is TGCGCCAGCAGCTTGGAGACAGGGACTAGCTACACCTTC. It translates to CASSLETGTSYTF. This chain connects TRBV5-1 to TRBJ1-2; TRBD1 aligns across 7 bases. J was trimmed by 9 bases and V by 0 bases; bases with no gene match: 5. CDR3 length: 13 residues. CDR1 and CDR2 (germline): SGHRS, YFSETQ.

This sequence joins TRBV27 and TRBJ1-2; no firm D call. This CDR3 has 14 residues. The germline V gene encodes CDR1 MNHEY and CDR2 SMNVEV (reference sequence). V lost 3 bases to trimming and J lost 5 bases, with 13 bases between them. CDR3 coding DNA: TGTGCCAGCAGTTTTAACAGACGCTCGTATGGCTACACCTTC. Amino acids: CASSFNRRSYGYTF.

CDR3 DNA sequence: TGTGCCAGCAGCTTTTCCGCTGACAATGAGCAGTACTTC. Its protein product is CASSFSADNEQYF. The J gene is TRBJ2-7, the V gene TRBV7-2, with D uncertain. CDR3 length equals 13 residues. CDR1 and CDR2 (germline): SGHTA, FQGNSA. The V end lost 3 bases, the J end lost 7 bases, and 13 bases lay between the germline ends.

This clonotype was picked up a small number of times. The rearrangement uses TRBV15 and TRBJ2-7; TRBD2 is a possible D gene (5 bases). CDR1 and CDR2 from the germline V gene are LNHNV and YYDKDF (reference sequence). With 0 bases removed from V and 7 bases from J, the gap between germline ends came to 7 bases. The CDR3 sequence is 12 residues long. CDR3 sequence: CATSRELGEQYF. The CDR3, as DNA: TGTGCCACCAGCAGAGAACTAGGTGAGCAGTACTTC.

This clonotype was detected a few times. This chain links TRBV10-3 with TRBJ2-2, with D possibly being TRBD2 (5 bases). The V end lost 6 bases, the J end lost 4 bases, and 15 bases lay between the germline ends. The CDR3 contains 15 residues. CDR1 ENHRY and CDR2 SYGVKD come from the germline V gene. The CDR3 DNA is TGTGCCATCAGCCCAGAGGAGGTTGGCACCGGGGAGCTGTTTTTT. It codes for CAISPEEVGTGELFF.

Note on this clonotype: A read error may explain this, as a much larger clone is one base away. The chain has TRBV28 and TRBJ2-1; tentatively, D is TRBD1 (5 bases). This CDR3 has 16 residues. V lost 3 bases, J lost 13 bases, and 25 bases lay in between. Germline CDR1 reads MDHEN; CDR2 reads SYDVKM. The CDR3 loop reads CASSFRQGIRMETQFF. The CDR3 nucleotides are TGTGCCAGCAGTTTCCGCCAGGGTATCCGGATGGAGACCCAGTTCTTC.

The chain employs TRBV15 and TRBJ2-4; D is ambiguous. The CDR3 extends over 15 amino acids. V was clipped by 0 bases and J by 7 bases, with 13 bases between them. Germline V gene lookup returns CDR1 LNHNV and CDR2 YYDKDF (reference sequence). The CDR3 DNA reads TGTGCCACCAGCAGAGATGGCAGCATCAAGAACATTCAGTACTTC. This sequence encodes CATSRDGSIKNIQYF.

Only a few counts were recorded for this clonotype. This chain uses TRBV10-3 with TRBJ2-3, with D possibly matching TRBD2 (6 bases). CDR3 length: 15 amino acids. Germline V lookup: CDR1 ENHRY, CDR2 SYGVKD. The V end lost 5 bases, the J end lost 2 bases, and 14 bases lay between the germline ends. CDR3: CAISPRLAFTDTQYF. CDR3 DNA: TGTGCCATCAGTCCCCGCCTAGCGTTCACAGATACGCAGTATTTT.

In DNA form, the CDR3 reads TGTGCCATACGACTGGGACTAGGGGCAGATACGCAGTATTTT. This codes for CAIRLGLGADTQYF. The chain recombines TRBV10-3 with TRBJ2-3, with 8 bases matching TRBD2. This CDR3 contains 14 residues. The J segment lost 4 bases and the V segment lost 9 bases, leaving 9 bases of the junction unmatched. CDR1 is ENHRY, CDR2 SYGVKD, per germline.

This clonotype has a handful of counts. This rearrangement joins TRBV5-1 to TRBJ2-5, with D unresolved. Germline loops: CDR1 SGHRS, CDR2 YFSETQ. The CDR3 length is 11 residues. V was clipped by 4 bases and J by 7 bases, with 8 bases between them. In DNA, the CDR3 is TGCGCCAGCAGCATCGGCCCGACCCAGTACTTC. It encodes CASSIGPTQYF.

This clonotype was recorded a few times. This chain connects TRBV12-3 or TRBV12-4 to TRBJ2-1; 11 bases map to TRBD2. With 5 bases clipped from V and 2 bases from J, the junction kept 8 bases outside the gene matches. The CDR3 extends over 17 amino acids. The CDR3 region is CASSPHSGRGAYNEQFF. Written as DNA, the CDR3 is TGTGCCAGCAGTCCGCATAGCGGGAGGGGGGCCTACAATGAGCAGTTCTTC.

As for this clonotype: One end of the junction fails to match germline, which may point to a read error. This chain connects TRBV4-1 to TRBJ2-1; 9 bases line up with TRBD2. The germline gives CDR1 MGHRA, CDR2 YSYEKL. The length of the CDR3 is 18 residues. The CDR3 nucleotides read TGCGCCAGCGGTGTAGCGTTAAAGCGGGGGGCCGAATACAATGAGCCGTTCTTC. Its protein is CASGVALKRGAEYNEPFF.

The J gene is TRBJ1-2, the V gene TRBV12-3 or TRBV12-4; 8 nucleotides align to TRBD1. The CDR3 is made up of 12 amino acids. After removal of 5 bases from V and 10 bases from J, the junction contained 6 bases not matched to a gene. CDR3 sequence (DNA): TGTGCCAGCAGTCCCAGGGGGCTGGTCTACACCTTC. The encoded protein is CASSPRGLVYTF.

V gene TRBV6-5 combines with J gene TRBJ2-7; no clear D. CDR1 MNHEY and CDR2 SVGAGI come from the germline V gene. This CDR3 is 17 amino acids long. V lost 0 bases and J 3 bases, leaving 18 bases between the germline ends. The CDR3 reads CASSYSARPTVFYEQYF. The DNA of the CDR3 is TGTGCCAGCAGTTACTCGGCCCGGCCGACGGTCTTCTACGAGCAGTACTTC.

This clonotype was counted only a few times. The chain employs TRBV20-1 and TRBJ2-1, with D perhaps matching TRBD2 (5 bases). V gave up 1 base and J gave up 5 bases, with 15 bases separating them. This CDR3 region has 15 residues. The germline gives CDR1 DFQATT, CDR2 SNEGSKA (reference sequence). In DNA, the CDR3 is TGCAGTGCTAGAGTGGGCGGGCGAAACGACAATGAGCAGTTCTTC. Its protein product is CSARVGGRNDNEQFF.

This clonotype has more than one count but fewer than ten. The chain carries TRBV10-3 and TRBJ2-5; D is unclear. The length of the CDR3 is 18 residues. The V gene's germline CDR1 is ENHRY and CDR2 SYGVKD. V lost 2 bases, J lost 1 base, and 20 bases lay in between. In nucleotides, the CDR3 is TGTGCCATCAGTGAGGCAAGGGCCAACCGAGATACCCAAGAGACCCAGTACTTC. Its translation: CAISEARANRDTQETQYF.

Note on this clonotype: A much larger clonotype is one base distant, so this may be a read error. The V and J genes are TRBV4-2 and TRBJ2-7, with TRBD2 matching 7 bases. Germline assignment: CDR1 LGHNA and CDR2 YNFKEQ. The CDR3 consists of 16 residues. CDR3 in DNA: TGTGCCAACAGCCAAGATCGGTCTAGCGGCAGCTACGAGCAGTACTTC. Its translation is CANSQDRSSGSYEQYF.

The rearrangement joins TRBV7-8 to TRBJ2-3; the D gene could be TRBD1 or TRBD2 (5 bases each). The CDR3 is made up of 16 amino acids. Per the germline V gene, CDR1 is SGHVS and CDR2 is FQNEAQ. V lost 0 bases, J lost 2 bases, and 12 bases lay in between. The DNA for the CDR3 is TGTGCCAGCAGCTTAGCTCCGGGGCCGGTCACAGATACGCAGTATTTT. Protein sequence: CASSLAPGPVTDTQYF. Full variable domain (remainder filled in from reference TRBV7-8 and TRBJ2-3): GAGVSQSPRYKVAKRGQDVALRCDPISGHVSLFWYQQALGQGPEFLTYFQNEAQLDKSGLPSDRFFAERPEGSVSTLKIQRTQQEDSAVYLCASSLAPGPVTDTQYFGPGTRLTVL.

This clonotype was seen a handful of times. This chain connects TRBV12-3 or TRBV12-4 to TRBJ1-5; D is uncertain. Between the trimmed V and J ends, which lost 4 bases and 4 bases, there was a span of 11 bases. CDR3 length: 14 residues. In DNA form, the CDR3 reads TGTGCCAGCAGTTGGTCAGGAGAAAATCAGCCCCAGCATTTT. Its protein is CASSWSGENQPQHF.

The CDR3 DNA reads as TGTGCCAGCAGCCAATCGACTATTTCGGTAGATACGCAGTATTTT. Residues: CASSQSTISVDTQYF. The chain has TRBV3-1 and TRBJ2-3; maybe TRBD2 (5 bases). There are 15 residues in the CDR3. Trimming shortened V by 2 bases and J by 5 bases, and 14 bases separated the two germline ends. Germline assignment: CDR1 LGHDT and CDR2 YNNKEL (reference sequence).